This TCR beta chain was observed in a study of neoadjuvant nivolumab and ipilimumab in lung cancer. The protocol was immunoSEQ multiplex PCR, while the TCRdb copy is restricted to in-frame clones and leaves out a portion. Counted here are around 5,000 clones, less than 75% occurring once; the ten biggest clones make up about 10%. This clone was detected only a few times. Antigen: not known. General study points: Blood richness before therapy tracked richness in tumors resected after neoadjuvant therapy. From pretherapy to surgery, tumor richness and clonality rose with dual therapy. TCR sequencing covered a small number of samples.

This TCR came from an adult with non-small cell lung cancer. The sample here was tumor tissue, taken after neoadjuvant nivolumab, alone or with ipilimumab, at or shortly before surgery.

The CDR3 DNA is TGTGCCAGCAACCTCCGGCCAGACGAGCAGTACTTC. Amino acids: CASNLRPDEQYF. The chain is built from TRBV6-1 and TRBJ2-7; D is undetermined. The length of the CDR3 is 12 residues. V shed 7 bases and J shed 5 bases, with 12 bases lying between them. Per the germline V gene, CDR1 is MNHNS and CDR2 is SASEGT.